This passage covers 3 T cell receptor beta chains from one sample sequenced in a study of blood T cell repertoires in COVID-19. Sequencing used immunoSEQ multiplex PCR; TCRdb keeps in-frame clones, though not all of them. The data show roughly 700,000 clones, about 87% seen once. What was sequenced was peripheral blood. All receptors come from a woman aged 18-35 years with acute or convalescent COVID-19.

This chain joins TRBV9 and TRBJ1-1; TRBD1 aligns across 7 bases. The germline V gene has CDR1 SGDLS and CDR2 YYNGEE. The CDR3 covers 14 residues. J lost 4 bases, V lost 3 bases, and 6 bases had no gene match. This CDR3 reads CASSARQGVTEAFF. The CDR3 bases are TGTGCCAGCAGCGCTCGACAGGGAGTCACTGAAGCTTTCTTT.

The V gene is TRBV24-1, the J gene TRBJ1-1; D possibly corresponds to TRBD1 (6 bases). This CDR3 comprises 14 residues. V was pared by 11 bases and J by 1 base, with 16 bases between. Germline CDR1 KGHDR, CDR2 SFDVKD. This chain's CDR3 is CAIQGGFGNTEAFF. CDR3 bases: TGTGCCATACAGGGAGGGTTCGGGAACACTGAAGCTTTCTTT.

This clone showed up just once. This could be a read error, since a much larger clone is one nucleotide away. Other DNA sequences of this sample code for an identical CDR3. This chain links TRBV5-6 with TRBJ1-2; D ambiguous. This CDR3 has 13 residues. Germline CDR1 is SGHDT and CDR2 is YYEEEE. Trimming removed 0 bases at V and 3 bases at J, with 6 bases between. The CDR3 sequence: CASSLGGDYGYTF. The DNA for the CDR3 is TGTGCCAGCAGCTTGGGGGGAGACTATGGCTACACCTTC.